This T cell receptor (beta chain) stems from a study of human T cells and chemical hapten exposure. Study results and caveats: Counts of TCRs expanded at PT1 correlated positively with patch test score. TCRs exceeding a frequency of 1 in 1000 stayed unchanged under DPC sensitization.

This clonotype showed up just a few times. The antigen remains unidentified. The time point denotes: patch test 3, about 24 weeks after DPC sensitization. The sample's treatment: therapeutic diphenylcyclopropenone sensitization with weekly scalp DPC. Each patch-test visit's blood sample preceded patch application. Unfractionated whole blood was the source from which total RNA was extracted. Germline V lookup: CDR1 MNHEY, CDR2 SVGEGT. CDR3 length: 14 amino acids. Trimming left V 5 bases short and J 9 bases short, with 17 bases between. TCRdb reprocessed the RACE reads via MiXCR and lists one record per CDR3 protein. Counted here are roughly 100,000 distinct CDR3 sequences, approximately 36% occurring once; the ten biggest clones make up 2.5% to 3.5%.

This chain joins TRBV6-2 or TRBV6-3 and TRBJ2-1, with a possible D match to TRBD2 (6 bases). The TCR originated in a man in his forties with alopecia areata. Some clones in this sample may be carry-over from other donors' samples. Sequences were derived from whole blood, sampled in connection with sensitization to the hapten diphenylcyclopropenone (DPC). CDR3 sequence reads: CASSAGARRGEQFF. The CDR3 coding sequence is TGTGCCAGCAGTGCCGGGGCTAGGAGGGGTGAGCAGTTCTTC.